This TCR beta chain was sequenced in a study of blood T cells in healthy people across ages. Study details: The capture of about one barcoded beta molecule per two T cells was achieved by template switching. The study, taken as a whole, reports: With unsorted PBMCs, a conclusive comparison of naive versus antigen-experienced cells was not possible.

The use of a sample-barcoded 5' primer and a J-beta primer mix characterized a second PCR of roughly 7 to 11 cycles. In TCRdb, the 5' RACE reads were re-called with MiXCR into one record per CDR3 protein. The sample lists under 1,000,000 distinct CDR3 sequences; about 36% were seen once. Isolation per sample recovered at least 6 million PBMCs. Total RNA extraction produced at least 5 micrograms (per sample) for the study. The CDR3 totals 16 residues. This clonotype was picked up a small number of times. The antigen is undetermined. Sample: blood. The chain joins TRBV21-1 to TRBJ2-7; the table's D call, TRBD1, was not checked against the DNA. TRBV21-1 is a listed pseudogene. The origin of this receptor is a young man in good health. The CDR3 DNA reads TGTGCCAGCACCGAGAAAATGGGGGGGCTAGTATACGAGCAGTACTTC. It encodes CASTEKMGGLVYEQYF.